Listed below are T cell receptor beta chains from one sample, sequenced in a study of a mutant IDH1 vaccine in newly diagnosed glioma. Assay used: immunoSEQ multiplex PCR; TCRdb lists only in-frame clones, some missing. The sample contains around 59,000 clones, about nine tenths of which appear only once. The sequencing used PBMCs, collected from a glioma patient treated with radiotherapy, temozolomide or both. The receptors shown here come from a man aged 50-60 years with glioma. Each CDR3 is given with its conserved first and last residue. The D gene is left open where the match is weak. Not all rows give a size; the values are once, few, many and, for expanded clones, a class.

TRBJ2-5,NA,TRBV19,TRBD2,CASSTPSHGGATETQYF,TGTGCCAGTAGTACCCCGTCTCACGGGGGGGCCACAGAGACCCAGTACTTC
TRBJ2-3,NA,TRBV6-5,TRBD2,CASRFESGRTDTQYF,TGTGCCAGCAGATTCGAAAGCGGGAGGACAGATACGCAGTATTTT
TRBJ1-4,once,TRBV19,TRBD1,CASSMREGGDGEKLFF,TGTGCCAGTAGTATGAGAGAAGGGGGCGATGGTGAAAAACTGTTTTTT
TRBJ1-1,NA,TRBV18,NA,CASSPPRPHTTTEAFF,TGTGCCAGCTCACCCCCCAGGCCTCATACAACCACTGAAGCTTTCTTT
TRBJ2-4,NA,TRBV7-2,NA,CASSATMNIQYF,TGTGCCAGCAGCGCCACGATGAACATTCAGTACTTC
TRBJ2-7,NA,TRBV27,NA,CASSLDRVGEQYF,TGTGCCAGCAGTTTAGATAGGGTGGGTGAGCAGTACTTC
TRBJ2-7,NA,TRBV6-6,NA,CASSYVVMAVAYEQYF,TGTGCCAGCAGTTACGTGGTCATGGCAGTAGCCTACGAGCAGTACTTC
TRBJ1-2,NA,TRBV27,NA,CASRFGGQGYTF,TGTGCCAGCCGTTTTGGGGGGCAAGGCTACACCTTC
TRBJ2-7,NA,TRBV27,NA,CASRNGVNYEQYF,TGTGCCAGCAGAAACGGGGTTAACTACGAGCAGTACTTC
TRBJ1-2,NA,TRBV5-6,NA,CASSLLAGRANYGYTF,TGTGCCAGCAGCTTGTTAGCCGGAAGAGCTAACTATGGCTACACCTTC
TRBJ2-7,once,TRBV6-5,TRBD1,CASSLGQGANEQYF,TGTGCCAGCAGCCTGGGACAGGGGGCTAACGAGCAGTACTTC
TRBJ1-1,NA,TRBV9,TRBD1,CASGGLGGRGTEAFF,TGTGCCAGCGGGGGCCTAGGGGGCAGGGGCACTGAAGCTTTCTTT
TRBJ2-7,NA,TRBV7-2,NA,CASSLIGDSYEQYF,TGTGCCAGCAGCTTGATTGGCGACTCCTACGAGCAGTACTTC
TRBJ1-2,NA,TRBV18,TRBD1,CASSPRDSVDGYTF,TGTGCCAGCTCACCACGGGACAGTGTGGACGGCTACACCTTC
TRBJ2-7,NA,TRBV29-1,TRBD2,CSVKGLAGGQAGTYEQYF,TGCAGCGTAAAGGGACTAGCGGGAGGGCAGGCGGGGACCTACGAGCAGTACTTC
TRBJ1-4,NA,TRBV4-2,TRBD1,CASSQDRGNEKLFF,TGTGCCAGCAGCCAAGACAGGGGGAATGAAAAACTGTTTTTT
TRBJ1-5,NA,TRBV19,NA,CASSIRRGNQPQHF,TGTGCCAGTAGTATAAGAAGGGGGAATCAGCCCCAGCATTTT
TRBJ1-3,NA,TRBV28,TRBD1,CASSSTGSSGNTIYF,TGTGCCAGCAGTTCGACAGGGTCTTCTGGAAACACCATATATTTT
TRBJ1-5,few,TRBV30,TRBD1,CAWTGTGEFQPQHF,TGTGCCTGGACCGGGACAGGGGAGTTTCAGCCCCAGCATTTT
TRBJ2-5,NA,TRBV19,NA,CASRGSGATYQETQYF,TGTGCCAGCCGCGGATCGGGAGCCACGTACCAAGAGACCCAGTACTTC
TRBJ2-1,NA,TRBV10-3,NA,CAISVDITYNEQFF,TGTGCCATCAGTGTGGACATTACTTACAATGAGCAGTTCTTC
TRBJ1-1,NA,TRBV7-9,NA,CASSPLRTNTEAFF,TGTGCCAGCAGCCCACTACGGACGAACACTGAAGCTTTCTTT
TRBJ2-3,NA,TRBV11-3,NA,CASSVHRAADTQYF,TGTGCCAGCAGCGTCCATCGTGCTGCAGATACGCAGTATTTT
TRBJ2-1,NA,TRBV7-8,NA,CASSLGDGERTYNEQFF,TGTGCCAGCAGCTTGGGGGACGGTGAGCGAACCTACAATGAGCAGTTCTTC
TRBJ1-6,NA,TRBV23-1,NA,CASSQWAGACNSPLHF,TGCGCCAGCAGTCAATGGGCAGGGGCCTGTAATTCACCCCTCCACTTT
TRBJ2-7,NA,TRBV5-5,NA,CASSLAPGGSYEQYF,TGTGCCAGCAGCTTGGCCCCTGGGGGCTCCTACGAGCAGTACTTC
TRBJ2-5,NA,TRBV10-2,NA,CASSEYRRNQETQYF,TGCGCCAGCAGTGAGTACAGACGGAATCAAGAGACCCAGTACTTC
TRBJ2-2,NA,TRBV18,NA,CASSPWGTGELFF,TGTGCCAGCTCACCTTGGGGGACCGGGGAGCTGTTTTTT
TRBJ1-6,once,TRBV7-9,NA,CASSLVRDNSPLHF,TGTGCCAGCAGCTTAGTACGGGACAATTCACCCCTCCACTTT